This T cell receptor (beta chain) was sequenced in a study of T cell responses to AZD1222 COVID-19 vaccine. In the study overall: Pooling of second doses given at about 4 or about 12 weeks was done.

Germline V gene sequence: CDR1 MNHEY, CDR2 SVGEGT. J lost 2 bases, V lost 6 bases, and 3 bases had no gene match. The CDR3 spans 14 residues. Concerning this clone: Its target is unknown.

Findings and limits, study-wide: Vaccination with two AZD1222 doses was followed by a rise in Spike-specific TCR breadth and depth.

Generated by immunoSEQ multiplex PCR, the TCRdb table keeps only in-frame clones and is missing some. The sample lists about 150,000 clones; less than 95% were seen once. The starting material was peripheral blood, obtained on day 0 of AZD1222 vaccination. J is TRBJ2-7 and V is TRBV6-2 or TRBV6-3, with 11 positions matching TRBD2. The origin of this receptor is an adult in good health. The CDR3 nucleotides read TGTGCCAGCAGCACGACTAGCGGGACCTACGAGCAGTACTTC. Translating gives CASSTTSGTYEQYF.